The clone carrying this T cell receptor beta chain appeared a single time. Its cognate antigen is unknown. The V gene's germline CDR1 is MDHEN and CDR2 SYDVKM. Trimming pared 1 base from V and 1 base from J, leaving 7 bases between. The CDR3 runs to 14 residues. The data were produced by immunoSEQ multiplex PCR, yet TCRdb's version contains in-frame clones alone and is incomplete. The repertoire holds approximately 76,000 clones, approximately 88% seen once, with roughly a fifth in the top ten. This record comes from a study of T cell responses to AZD1222 COVID-19 vaccine. Notes on the study in general: After the peak T cell response, and only then, were repertoires sampled. Regions 160-218 and 743-854 held dominance among vaccine-associated CD4 TCRs, which spanned spike. Once two AZD1222 doses were given, Spike-specific TCR breadth and depth went up.

The sequence came from an adult in good health. Sample: peripheral blood, taken on day 0 of AZD1222 vaccination. The V call is TRBV28, the J call TRBJ1-1; TRBD1 might be the D (5 bases). The CDR3, as DNA: TGTGCCAGCAGTTTATCTCAGGGGAACACTGAAGCTTTCTTT. It is translated as CASSLSQGNTEAFF. Using reference TRBV28 and TRBJ1-1 for the parts outside the CDR3, the full variable domain is DVKVTQSSRYLVKRTGEKVFLECVQDMDHENMFWYRQDPGLGLRLIYFSYDVKMKEKGDIPEGYSVSREKKERFSLILESASTNQTSMYLCASSLSQGNTEAFFGQGTRLTVV.